The entry below gives a single T cell receptor beta chain sequence along with its context. This may arise from a read error, as a much more abundant clone is one base away. Germline CDR1 is MDHEN and CDR2 is SYDVKM. The CDR3 covers 14 residues. The data are from a study of tumor and adjacent non-tumor tissue in lung cancer. The template was RNA from unsorted bulk tissue. Distant lung tissue was collected more than 3 cm away from the tumor edge. Three rounds of nested PCR, following a modified ARM-PCR protocol, produced the TCRbeta library. From the multiplex PCR reads, TCRdb called clonotypes with MiXCR, one entry per CDR3 protein. The sample carries about 110,000 distinct CDR3 sequences, 50% to 70% recorded once.

Material: distant non-tumor lung tissue. This chain uses TRBV28 with TRBJ1-4; 8 bases align to TRBD1. The TCR sequence derives from a man aged 60 to 69 with non-small cell lung cancer. CDR3: CTSSPGTGGEKLFF. CDR3 nucleotide sequence: TGTACCAGCAGTCCCGGGACAGGCGGTGAAAAACTGTTTTTT.